These 27 T cell receptor beta chains share one sample of origin, sequenced in a study of T cells after yellow fever vaccination. TCRdb used MiXCR to reprocess the 5' RACE reads, holding one entry per CDR3 protein. The table shows over 300,000 distinct CDR3 sequences, with 4.1% occurring only once. This specimen was PBMCs, taken 5 days after the yellow fever booster vaccination. Receptors were obtained from a young man who received the YFV17D yellow fever vaccine.

This clonotype occurred a few times. This rearrangement joins TRBV11-3 to TRBJ2-3; 7 bases are shared with TRBD1. J lost 6 bases, V lost 3 bases, and 6 bases had no gene match. This CDR3 is 14 amino acids long. Germline V CDR1 and CDR2: SGHNT, YENEEA. This CDR3 is CASSLGRGSDTQYF. CDR3 sequence (DNA): TGTGCCAGCAGCTTGGGCAGGGGGTCGGATACGCAGTATTTT.

This clonotype was seen ten or more times. The V gene is TRBV29-1, the J gene TRBJ2-1; TRBD1 matches at 7 bases. Germline V gene data show CDR1 as SQVTM and CDR2 as ANQGSEA. The CDR3 length is 17 residues. Trimming cost V 1 base and J 4 bases; bases outside gene matches: 13. CDR3 amino acids: CSVEGEIGGAGYNEQFF. The CDR3 DNA is TGCAGCGTTGAAGGGGAAATAGGGGGCGCCGGTTACAATGAGCAGTTCTTC.

This rearrangement joins TRBV12-3 or TRBV12-4 to TRBJ2-3; the match to TRBD1 covers 9 bases. This CDR3 spans 12 amino acids. The V and J ends lost 2 bases and 13 bases, in that order; junction bases with no gene match: 4. CDR3 in amino acids: CASSLYRDREYF. CDR3 DNA sequence: TGTGCCAGCAGTTTATACCGGGACAGGGAGTATTTT.

This clonotype was seen at least ten times. The CDR3 here is CASSSTESSYNEQFF. The CDR3 nucleotides are TGTGCCAGCAGCTCGACAGAGAGCTCCTACAATGAGCAGTTCTTC. This chain joins TRBV7-3 and TRBJ2-1, with D tentatively TRBD1 (5 bases). Germline lookup yields CDR1 SGHTA and CDR2 FQGTGA. V lost 4 bases, J lost 0 bases, and 10 bases lay in between. This CDR3 contains 15 residues.

The chain links TRBV6-6 to TRBJ1-5, with a tentative D call TRBD1 (6 bases). Germline V CDR1 and CDR2: MNHNY, SVGAGI (reference sequence). CDR3 size: 14 residues. V was shortened by 9 bases and J by 0 bases, with 12 bases between the two germline ends. This CDR3 reads CASLQGYSNQPQHF. The CDR3 DNA sequence: TGTGCCAGTCTACAGGGTTATAGCAATCAGCCCCAGCATTTT.

There are many counts of this clonotype. This sequence joins TRBV29-1 and TRBJ1-2; 10 bases agree with TRBD1. Trimming took 6 bases from V and 8 from J; bases not matched to a gene: 9. Per germline, CDR1 SQVTM and CDR2 ANQGSEA. CDR3 size: 13 residues. CDR3 sequence (DNA): TGCAGCGTCCCCGACAGGGGGCAAAAAGGCTACACCTTC. Protein sequence: CSVPDRGQKGYTF.

This clonotype was detected a few times. The chain carries TRBV19 and TRBJ2-3, with D unresolved. The CDR3 is 13 residues long. Germline CDR1 is LNHDA and CDR2 is SQIVND (reference sequence). Trimming left V 4 bases short and J 2 bases short, with 7 bases between. This CDR3 is CASSTSLTDTQYF. The CDR3 DNA sequence: TGTGCCAGTAGTACCAGCCTCACAGATACGCAGTATTTT. Combining the CDR3 with reference TRBV19 and TRBJ2-3 gives the whole variable domain DGGITQSPKYLFRKEGQNVTLSCEQNLNHDAMYWYRQDPGQGLRLIYYSQIVNDFQKGDIAEGYSVSREKKESFPLTVTSAQKNPTAFYLCASSTSLTDTQYFGPGTRLTVL.

This clonotype was counted between two and nine times. The genes are TRBV6-5 and TRBJ2-3; D remains ambiguous. V lost 6 bases and J lost 1, with 11 bases in between. The CDR3 covers 14 residues. CDR1 is MNHEY, CDR2 SVGAGI, per germline. CDR3 coding DNA: TGTGCCAGCAGCGACATCCAGGGCACAGATACGCAGTATTTT. Its protein product is CASSDIQGTDTQYF.

This clonotype was observed a few times. The chain joins TRBV5-5 to TRBJ2-5; TRBD2 matches at 7 bases. CDR3 length: 17 amino acids. Trimming cost V 0 bases and J 1 base; bases outside gene matches: 9. Looked up from germline, CDR1 is SGHKS and CDR2 is YYEKEE (reference sequence). CDR3 sequence reads: CASSLAASGDIQETQYF. CDR3 nucleotides: TGTGCCAGCAGCTTGGCCGCGAGCGGGGATATCCAAGAGACCCAGTACTTC.

The table lists this clonotype with many counts. V usage is TRBV29-1 and J usage is TRBJ1-2; D is unclear. The germline V gene has CDR1 SQVTM and CDR2 ANQGSEA. This CDR3 region has 10 residues. V was cut by 3 bases and J by 3 bases, with 2 bases left in between. Here the CDR3 reads CSVEYYGYTF. The CDR3 DNA reads as TGCAGCGTTGAGTACTATGGCTACACCTTC.

This clonotype occurred many times. The rearrangement links TRBV20-1 to TRBJ2-7, with unresolved D. Germline V gene sequence: CDR1 DFQATT, CDR2 SNEGSKA (reference sequence). The CDR3 has 12 residues. V dropped 5 bases and J dropped 2 bases, with 10 bases sitting between them. The CDR3 coding sequence is TGCAGTGCTTCTTACCTCGCCTACGAGCAGTACTTC. It specifies CSASYLAYEQYF.

The chain is built from TRBV7-9 and TRBJ2-3; 9 nucleotides align to TRBD2. Germline lookup yields CDR1 SEHNR and CDR2 FQNEAQ (reference sequence). V shed 6 bases and J 0 bases; nucleotides not matched to a gene: 4. The CDR3 is made up of 15 amino acids. The CDR3 DNA is TGTGCCAGCAGGGCTAGCGGGACTAGCACAGATACGCAGTATTTT. Protein product: CASRASGTSTDTQYF. Full variable domain (remainder filled in from reference TRBV7-9 and TRBJ2-3): DTGVSQNPRHKITKRGQNVTFRCDPISEHNRLYWYRQTLGQGPEFLTYFQNEAQLEKSRLLSDRFSAERPKGSFSTLEIQRTEQGDSAMYLCASRASGTSTDTQYFGPGTRLTVL.

The chain joins TRBV7-2 to TRBJ2-3; D unclear. Trimming removed 2 bases from V and 11 bases from J, with 11 bases in between. Germline CDR1 and CDR2: SGHTA and FQGNSA. This CDR3 has 12 residues. As DNA, the CDR3 is TGTGCCAGCAGCTTATTAGGCGGTATGCAGTATTTT. It is translated as CASSLLGGMQYF.

The rearrangement uses TRBV9 and TRBJ2-3, with D possibly TRBD2 on 6 matching bases. Germline V gene sequence: CDR1 SGDLS, CDR2 YYNGEE. Trimming took off 2 bases at V and 6 bases at J, with 13 bases between the two ends. The CDR3 totals 14 residues. The CDR3 region has the DNA TGTGCCAGCAGCGTGGGACTGGGGATGGATACGCAGTATTTT. This codes for CASSVGLGMDTQYF.

This clonotype turned up a few times. The genes are TRBV6-2 or TRBV6-3 and TRBJ2-1; D may be TRBD2 (5 bases). V was cut by 6 bases and J by 14 bases, with 23 bases left in between. The CDR3 has 14 residues. Germline CDR1 MNHEY, CDR2 SVGEGT. CDR3 nucleotide sequence: TGTGCCAGCAGCCGACCGGGCCCTCCTCCGAGGGAGTTCTTC. It encodes CASSRPGPPPREFF.

This clonotype was counted a few times. The J gene is TRBJ2-3, the V gene TRBV18, with D possibly being TRBD2 (6 bases). Deletions cut 0 bases from V and 2 bases from J, with 12 bases between. CDR3 length: 16 amino acids. Germline V gene sequence: CDR1 KGHSH, CDR2 LQKENI. The CDR3 region is CASSPPGGHHTDTQYF. CDR3 coding DNA: TGTGCCAGCTCACCACCGGGAGGACACCACACAGATACGCAGTATTTT.

This clonotype was seen at least ten times. The chain recombines TRBV30 with TRBJ2-1; 9 bases are shared with TRBD2. V dropped 5 bases and J dropped 16; count of bases not matched to a gene: 24. CDR1 and CDR2 (germline): GTSNPN, SVGIG (reference sequence). The CDR3 length is 16 residues. The CDR3 DNA is TGTGCCTGGGAGGACCGATACTCGGTCGCGGGGGGGCCGGGATTCTTC. It translates to CAWEDRYSVAGGPGFF.

The genes are TRBV5-1 and TRBJ2-5; 12 nucleotides line up with TRBD1. Germline loops: CDR1 SGHRS, CDR2 YFSETQ. The CDR3 totals 17 residues. V gave up 1 base and J gave up 1 base; unmatched junction bases: 5. Here the CDR3 DNA reads TGCGCCAGCAGCTTGAGCGGGACAGGGGGCACCCAAGAGACCCAGTACTTC. It encodes CASSLSGTGGTQETQYF.

The chain has TRBV7-2 and TRBJ2-5, with D perhaps TRBD2 (7 bases). Germline CDR1 reads SGHTA; CDR2 reads FQGNSA. V was trimmed by 6 bases and J by 2 bases, leaving 10 bases between them. CDR3 length equals 13 residues. CDR3 region: CASRRGGQETQYF. CDR3 nucleotides: TGTGCCAGCAGGAGGGGGGGACAAGAGACCCAGTACTTC.

This CDR3 reads CASSLSPGQGIWKDTIYF. The CDR3 DNA reads as TGTGCCAGCAGTTTGTCCCCGGGACAGGGAATTTGGAAGGACACCATATATTTT. The chain employs TRBV28 and TRBJ1-3, with 9 nucleotides matching TRBD1. CDR1 MDHEN and CDR2 SYDVKM come from the germline V gene. J was trimmed by 8 bases and V by 3 bases; bases with no gene match: 17. The CDR3 runs to 18 residues.

This sequence joins TRBV6-5 and TRBJ2-3; TRBD2 is a possible D gene (5 bases). Looked up from germline, CDR1 is MNHEY and CDR2 is SVGAGI. The V gene lost 2 bases and the J gene lost 6 bases, with 21 bases spanning the gap. The CDR3 extends over 17 amino acids. The DNA for the CDR3 is TGTGCCAGCAGTTACCAGTATCTCATAAGCGGTTTGGATACGCAGTATTTT. It encodes CASSYQYLISGLDTQYF.

This clonotype was seen only a few times. The gene calls are TRBV5-1 and TRBJ2-3, with 8 bases lining up with TRBD2. Per the germline V gene, CDR1 is SGHRS and CDR2 is YFSETQ. The CDR3 runs to 16 residues. The J segment lost 0 bases and the V segment lost 3 bases, leaving 6 bases of the junction unmatched. CDR3 sequence (DNA): TGCGCCAGCAGCTCCTCTCCTAGCGGGAGCACAGATACGCAGTATTTT. Protein product: CASSSSPSGSTDTQYF.

This clonotype was counted many times. This rearrangement joins TRBV5-5 to TRBJ2-7; D is ambiguous. Trimming stripped 0 bases from V and 0 bases from J, with 10 bases between. Germline V gene sequence: CDR1 SGHKS, CDR2 YYEKEE (reference sequence). The CDR3 totals 15 residues. Here the CDR3 DNA reads TGTGCCAGCAGCTTGGGGACGGTGGTCTCCTACGAGCAGTACTTC. This gives the protein CASSLGTVVSYEQYF.

The chain employs TRBV5-1 and TRBJ1-2, with D perhaps TRBD1 (6 bases). This CDR3 contains 12 residues. Germline V gene lookup returns CDR1 SGHRS and CDR2 YFSETQ. Trimming cost V 3 bases and J 8 bases, with 11 bases left between them. The CDR3 DNA reads TGCGCCAGCAGCTACGACAGGCGGGGCTACACCTTC. This encodes CASSYDRRGYTF.

The chain recombines TRBV9 with TRBJ2-2, with D possibly being TRBD2 (5 bases). The V gene lost 3 bases and the J gene lost 6 bases, with 12 bases spanning the gap. Germline V lookup: CDR1 SGDLS, CDR2 YYNGEE. The CDR3 extends over 14 amino acids. CDR3 in amino acids: CASSATGVAGELFF. The DNA of the CDR3 is TGTGCCAGCAGCGCTACCGGGGTGGCCGGGGAGCTGTTTTTT.

In this sample, this clonotype turned up a few times. The chain links TRBV12-3 or TRBV12-4 to TRBJ1-3; 8 nucleotides align to TRBD1. CDR3 size: 17 residues. V lost 6 bases, J lost 0 bases, and 10 bases stayed unmatched. The CDR3 is CASRKTGQGVSGNTIYF. CDR3 bases: TGTGCCAGCAGGAAGACCGGACAGGGAGTCTCTGGAAACACCATATATTTT.

DNA for the CDR3: TGTGCCAGCAGTTACTCTCCCAATTCACCCCTCCACTTT. This sequence encodes CASSYSPNSPLHF. This chain links TRBV6-5 with TRBJ1-6; D gene ambiguous. The germline V gene encodes CDR1 MNHEY and CDR2 SVGAGI. Trimming took off 0 bases at V and 7 bases at J, with 4 bases between the two ends. The length of the CDR3 is 13 residues.